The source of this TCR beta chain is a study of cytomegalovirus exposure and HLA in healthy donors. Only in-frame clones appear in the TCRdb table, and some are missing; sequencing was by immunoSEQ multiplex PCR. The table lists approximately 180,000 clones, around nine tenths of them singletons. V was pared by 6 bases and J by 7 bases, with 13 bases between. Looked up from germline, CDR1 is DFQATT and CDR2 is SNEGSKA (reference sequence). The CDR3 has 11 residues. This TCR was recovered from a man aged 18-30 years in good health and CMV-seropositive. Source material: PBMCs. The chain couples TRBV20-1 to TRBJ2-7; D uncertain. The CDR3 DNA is TGCAGTGCCCTACCTTCGCGGGAGCAGTACTTC. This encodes CSALPSREQYF.